This T cell receptor beta chain was identified during a study of T cell changes during pregnancy in multiple sclerosis. The CDR3 consists of 17 residues. The protocol was immunoSEQ multiplex PCR, while the TCRdb copy is restricted to in-frame clones and leaves out a portion. The sample shows roughly 49,000 clones, 80% to 95% of them seen only once. This specimen was peripheral blood, taken after pregnancy. This rearrangement joins TRBV21-1 to TRBJ1-5. TRBV21-1 is labeled a pseudogene. The sequence derives from a female donor with multiple sclerosis, enrolled in a pregnancy study. The CDR3 protein is CASSKALGGKSNQPQHF. The CDR3 coding sequence is TGTGCCAGCAGCAAAGCGCTGGGAGGGAAAAGCAATCAGCCCCAGCATTTT.